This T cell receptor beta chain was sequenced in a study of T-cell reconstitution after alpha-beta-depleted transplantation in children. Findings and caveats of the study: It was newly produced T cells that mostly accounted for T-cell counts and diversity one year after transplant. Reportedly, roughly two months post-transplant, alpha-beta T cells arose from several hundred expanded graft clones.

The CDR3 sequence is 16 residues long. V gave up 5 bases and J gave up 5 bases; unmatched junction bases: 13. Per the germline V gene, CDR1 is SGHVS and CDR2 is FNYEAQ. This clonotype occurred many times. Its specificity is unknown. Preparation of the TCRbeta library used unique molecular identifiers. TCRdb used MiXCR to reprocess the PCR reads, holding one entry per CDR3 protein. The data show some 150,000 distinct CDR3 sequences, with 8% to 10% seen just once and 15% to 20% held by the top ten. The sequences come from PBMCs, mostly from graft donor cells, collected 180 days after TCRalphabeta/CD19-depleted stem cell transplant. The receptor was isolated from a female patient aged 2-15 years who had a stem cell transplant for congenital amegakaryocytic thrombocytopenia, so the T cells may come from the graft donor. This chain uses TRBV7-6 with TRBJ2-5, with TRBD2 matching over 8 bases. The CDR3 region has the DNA TGTGCCAGCAGCACCCAGCGGGGGCCAGGGATTGAGACCCAGTACTTC. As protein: CASSTQRGPGIETQYF. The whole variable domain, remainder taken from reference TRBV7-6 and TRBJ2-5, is GAGVSQSPRYKVTKRGQDVALRCDPISGHVSLYWYRQALGQGPEFLTYFNYEAQQDKSGLPNDRFSAERPEGSISTLTIQRTEQRDSAMYRCASSTQRGPGIETQYFGPGTRLLVL.